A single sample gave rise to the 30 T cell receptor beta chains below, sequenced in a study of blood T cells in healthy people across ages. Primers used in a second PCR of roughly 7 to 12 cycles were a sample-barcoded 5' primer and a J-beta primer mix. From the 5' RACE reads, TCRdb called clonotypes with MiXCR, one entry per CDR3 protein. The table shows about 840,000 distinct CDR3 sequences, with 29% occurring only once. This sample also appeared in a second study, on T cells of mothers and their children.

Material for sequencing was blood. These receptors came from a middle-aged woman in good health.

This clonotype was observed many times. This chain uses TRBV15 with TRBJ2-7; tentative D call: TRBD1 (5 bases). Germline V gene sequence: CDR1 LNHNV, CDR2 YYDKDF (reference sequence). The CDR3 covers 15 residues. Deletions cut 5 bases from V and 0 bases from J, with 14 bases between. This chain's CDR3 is CATSVGRGSSYEQYF. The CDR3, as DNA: TGTGCCACCAGCGTGGGGCGTGGTAGCTCCTACGAGCAGTACTTC.

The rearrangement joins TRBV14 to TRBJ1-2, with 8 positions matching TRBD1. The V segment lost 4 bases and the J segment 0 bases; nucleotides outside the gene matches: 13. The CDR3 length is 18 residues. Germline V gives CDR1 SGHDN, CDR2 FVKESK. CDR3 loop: CASSRGTGASLTNYGYTF. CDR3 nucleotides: TGTGCCAGCAGCCGGGGGACAGGAGCCTCCTTGACTAACTATGGCTACACCTTC. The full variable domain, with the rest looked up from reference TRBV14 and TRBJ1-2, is EAGVTQFPSHSVIEKGQTVTLRCDPISGHDNLYWYRRVMGKEIKFLLHFVKESKQDESGMPNNRFLAERTGGTYSTLKVQPAELEDSGVYFCASSRGTGASLTNYGYTFGSGTRLTVV.

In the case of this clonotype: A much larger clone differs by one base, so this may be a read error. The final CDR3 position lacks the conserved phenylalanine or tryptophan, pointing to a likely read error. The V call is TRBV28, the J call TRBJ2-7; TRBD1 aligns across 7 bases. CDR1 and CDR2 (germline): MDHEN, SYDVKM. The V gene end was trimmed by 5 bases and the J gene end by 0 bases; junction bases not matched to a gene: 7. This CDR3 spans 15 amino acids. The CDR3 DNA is TGTGCCAGCAGTGCGGGCAGGGGGAGCTCCTACGAGCAGTACTTG. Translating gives CASSAGRGSSYEQYL.

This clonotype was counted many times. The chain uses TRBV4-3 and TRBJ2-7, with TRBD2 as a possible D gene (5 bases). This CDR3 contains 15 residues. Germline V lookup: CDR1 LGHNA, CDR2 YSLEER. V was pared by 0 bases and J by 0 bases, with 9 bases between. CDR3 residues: CASSQESGNSYEQYF. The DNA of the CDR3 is TGCGCCAGCAGCCAAGAGAGCGGTAACTCCTACGAGCAGTACTTC.

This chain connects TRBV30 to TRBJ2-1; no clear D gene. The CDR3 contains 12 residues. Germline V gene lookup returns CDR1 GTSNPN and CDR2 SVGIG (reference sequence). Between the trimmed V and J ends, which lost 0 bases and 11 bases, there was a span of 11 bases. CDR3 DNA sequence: TGTGCCTGGAGTGTTAGAGACGGAAAGCAGTTCTTC. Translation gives CAWSVRDGKQFF.

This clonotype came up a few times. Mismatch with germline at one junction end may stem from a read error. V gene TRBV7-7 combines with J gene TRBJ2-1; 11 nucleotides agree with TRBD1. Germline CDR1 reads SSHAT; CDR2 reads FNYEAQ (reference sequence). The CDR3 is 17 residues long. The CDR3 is CASSLAGGTGGYNEQFF. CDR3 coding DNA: TGTGCTAGCAGCTTAGCCGGGGGGACAGGGGGCTACAATGAGCAGTTCTTC.

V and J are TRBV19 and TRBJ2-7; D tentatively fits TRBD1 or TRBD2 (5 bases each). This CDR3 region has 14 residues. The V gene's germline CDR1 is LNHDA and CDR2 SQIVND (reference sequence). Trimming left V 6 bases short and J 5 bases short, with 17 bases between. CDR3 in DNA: TGTGCCAGTAGAGGGATGAGGGGACCTGACGAGCAGTACTTC. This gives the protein CASRGMRGPDEQYF.

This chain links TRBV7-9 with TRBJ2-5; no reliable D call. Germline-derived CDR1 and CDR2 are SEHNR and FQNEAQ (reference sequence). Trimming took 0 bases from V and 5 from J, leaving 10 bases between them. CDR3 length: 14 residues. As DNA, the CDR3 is TGTGCCAGCAGCTTAGCGATGGGTAGGGAGACCCAGTACTTC. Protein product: CASSLAMGRETQYF.

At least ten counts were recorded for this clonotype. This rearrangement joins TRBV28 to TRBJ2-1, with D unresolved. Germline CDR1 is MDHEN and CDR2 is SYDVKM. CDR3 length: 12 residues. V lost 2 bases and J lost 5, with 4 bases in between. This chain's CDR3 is CASSLTNNEQFF. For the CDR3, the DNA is TGTGCCAGCAGTTTAACGAACAATGAGCAGTTCTTC. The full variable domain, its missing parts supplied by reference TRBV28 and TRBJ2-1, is DVKVTQSSRYLVKRTGEKVFLECVQDMDHENMFWYRQDPGLGLRLIYFSYDVKMKEKGDIPEGYSVSREKKERFSLILESASTNQTSMYLCASSLTNNEQFFGPGTRLTVL.

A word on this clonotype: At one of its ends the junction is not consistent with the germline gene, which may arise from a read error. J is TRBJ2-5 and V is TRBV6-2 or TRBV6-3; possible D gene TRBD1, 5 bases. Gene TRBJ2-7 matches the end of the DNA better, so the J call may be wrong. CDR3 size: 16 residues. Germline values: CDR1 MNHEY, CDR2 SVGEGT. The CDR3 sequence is CVSSYSRQGAYYEQYF. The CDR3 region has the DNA TGTGTCAGCAGTTACTCGAGGCAGGGCGCGTACTACGAGCAGTACTTC.

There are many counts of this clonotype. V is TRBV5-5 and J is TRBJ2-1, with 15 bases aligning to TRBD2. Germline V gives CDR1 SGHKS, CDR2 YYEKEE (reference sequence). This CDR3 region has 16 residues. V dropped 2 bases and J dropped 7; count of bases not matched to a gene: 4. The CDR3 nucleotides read TGTGCCAGCAGCTTAGGACTAGCGGGGGGGCAAAATGAGCAGTTCTTC. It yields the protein CASSLGLAGGQNEQFF.

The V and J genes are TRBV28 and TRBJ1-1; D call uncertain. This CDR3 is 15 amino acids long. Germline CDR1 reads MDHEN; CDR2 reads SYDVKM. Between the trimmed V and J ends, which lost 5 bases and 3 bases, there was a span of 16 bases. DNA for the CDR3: TGTGCCAGCAGTCCACTGCCGCGTGGCCACACTGAAGCTTTCTTT. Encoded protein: CASSPLPRGHTEAFF.

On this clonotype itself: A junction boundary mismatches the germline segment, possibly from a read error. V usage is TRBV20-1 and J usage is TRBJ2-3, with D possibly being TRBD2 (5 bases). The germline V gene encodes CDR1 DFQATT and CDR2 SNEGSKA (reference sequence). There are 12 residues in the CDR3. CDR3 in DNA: TGCAGTGCCAGAGGAGAGGGAGATACGCAGTATTTT. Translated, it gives CSARGEGDTQYF.

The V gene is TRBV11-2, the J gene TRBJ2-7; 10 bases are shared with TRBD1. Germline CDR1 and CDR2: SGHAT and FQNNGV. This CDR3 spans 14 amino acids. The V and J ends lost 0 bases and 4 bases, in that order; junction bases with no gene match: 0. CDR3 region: CASSLEDRGYEQYF. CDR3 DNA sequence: TGTGCCAGCAGCTTAGAGGACAGGGGGTACGAGCAGTACTTC.

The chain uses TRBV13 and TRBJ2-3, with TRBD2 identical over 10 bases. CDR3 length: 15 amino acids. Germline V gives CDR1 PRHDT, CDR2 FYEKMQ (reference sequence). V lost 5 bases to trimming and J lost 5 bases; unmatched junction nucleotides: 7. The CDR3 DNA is TGTGCCAGCAGCGACAGCGGGGGGGCGGGAGATACGCAGTATTTT. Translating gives CASSDSGGAGDTQYF.

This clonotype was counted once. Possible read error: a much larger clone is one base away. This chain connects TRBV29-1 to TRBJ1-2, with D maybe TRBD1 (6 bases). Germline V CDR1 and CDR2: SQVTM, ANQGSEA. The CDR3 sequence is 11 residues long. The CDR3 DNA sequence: TGCAGCGTGGGACGTAATGGGGGCTGCACCTTC. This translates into CSVGRNGGCTF.

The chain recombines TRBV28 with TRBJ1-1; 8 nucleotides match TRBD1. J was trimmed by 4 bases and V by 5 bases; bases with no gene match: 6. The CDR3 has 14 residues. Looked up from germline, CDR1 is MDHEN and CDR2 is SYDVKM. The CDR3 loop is CASSPAGQGTEAFF. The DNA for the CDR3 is TGTGCCAGCAGTCCTGCCGGACAGGGCACTGAAGCTTTCTTT.

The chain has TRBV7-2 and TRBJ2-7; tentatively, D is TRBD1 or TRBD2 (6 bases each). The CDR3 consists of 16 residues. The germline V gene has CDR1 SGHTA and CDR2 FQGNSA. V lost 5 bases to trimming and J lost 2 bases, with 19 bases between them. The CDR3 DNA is TGTGCCAGCAGCCCCGCGGGGCAGGGGCGGACCTACGAGCAGTACTTC. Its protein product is CASSPAGQGRTYEQYF.

The CDR3 region is CASSDSVAGGDTQYF. DNA of the CDR3: TGTGCCAGCAGTGACTCGGTAGCGGGCGGGGATACGCAGTATTTT. This rearrangement joins TRBV6-4 to TRBJ2-3, with 7 bases that match TRBD2. This CDR3 has 15 residues. The germline gives CDR1 MRHNA, CDR2 SNTAGT. The trim removed 0 bases at V and 6 bases at J, leaving 6 bases unmatched.

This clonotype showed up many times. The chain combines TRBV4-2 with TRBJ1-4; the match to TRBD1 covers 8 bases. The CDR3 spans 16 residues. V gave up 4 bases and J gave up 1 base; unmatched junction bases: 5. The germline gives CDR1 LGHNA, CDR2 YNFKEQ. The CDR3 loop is CASSLITGGTNEKLFF. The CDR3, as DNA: TGTGCCAGCAGCCTGATAACAGGGGGAACTAATGAAAAACTGTTTTTT.

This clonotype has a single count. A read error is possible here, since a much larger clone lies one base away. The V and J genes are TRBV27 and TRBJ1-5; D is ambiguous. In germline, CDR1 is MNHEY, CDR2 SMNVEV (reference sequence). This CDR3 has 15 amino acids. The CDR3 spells CASSSLTVGNQPRHF. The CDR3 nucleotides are TGTGCCAGCTCATCTCTCACCGTAGGGAATCAGCCCCGGCATTTT.

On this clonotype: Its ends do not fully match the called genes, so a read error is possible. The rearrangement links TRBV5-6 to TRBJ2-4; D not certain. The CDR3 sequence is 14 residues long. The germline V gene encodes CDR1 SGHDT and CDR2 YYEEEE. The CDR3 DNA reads TGTGCCTGCAGCGCGGTTGGAACCAAAAACATTCAGTACTTC. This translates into CACSAVGTKNIQYF.

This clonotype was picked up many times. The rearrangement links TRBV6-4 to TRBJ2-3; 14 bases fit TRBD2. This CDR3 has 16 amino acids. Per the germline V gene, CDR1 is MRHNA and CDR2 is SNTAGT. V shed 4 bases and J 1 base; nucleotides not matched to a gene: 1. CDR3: CASSATSGGGTDTQYF. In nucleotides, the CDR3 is TGTGCCAGCAGTGCGACTAGCGGGGGGGGCACAGATACGCAGTATTTT.

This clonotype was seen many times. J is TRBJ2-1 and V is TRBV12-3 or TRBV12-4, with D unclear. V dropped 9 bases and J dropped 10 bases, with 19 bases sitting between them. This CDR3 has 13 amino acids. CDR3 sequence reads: CASLPWETKEQFF. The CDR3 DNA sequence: TGTGCCAGTTTACCCTGGGAAACAAAGGAGCAGTTCTTC.

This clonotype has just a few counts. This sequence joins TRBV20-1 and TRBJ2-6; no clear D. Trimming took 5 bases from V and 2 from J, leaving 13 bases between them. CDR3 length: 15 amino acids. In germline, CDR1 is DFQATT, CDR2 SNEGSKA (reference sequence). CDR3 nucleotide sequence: TGCAGTGCTCGAACGGGTTCGACTGGGGCCAACGTCCTGACTTTC. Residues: CSARTGSTGANVLTF.

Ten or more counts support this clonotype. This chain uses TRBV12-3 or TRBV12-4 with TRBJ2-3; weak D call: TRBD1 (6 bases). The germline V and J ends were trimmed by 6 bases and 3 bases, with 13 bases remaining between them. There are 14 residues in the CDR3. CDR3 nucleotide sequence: TGTGCCAGCAGCTTAAGGCAGGGGACAGATACGCAGTATTTT. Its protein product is CASSLRQGTDTQYF.

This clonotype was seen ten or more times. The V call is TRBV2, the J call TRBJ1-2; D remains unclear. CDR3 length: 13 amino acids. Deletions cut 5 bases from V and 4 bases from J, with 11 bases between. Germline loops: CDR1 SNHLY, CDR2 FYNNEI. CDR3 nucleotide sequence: TGTGCCAGCAGTCCTCAGGATGCCTATGGCTACACCTTC. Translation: CASSPQDAYGYTF.

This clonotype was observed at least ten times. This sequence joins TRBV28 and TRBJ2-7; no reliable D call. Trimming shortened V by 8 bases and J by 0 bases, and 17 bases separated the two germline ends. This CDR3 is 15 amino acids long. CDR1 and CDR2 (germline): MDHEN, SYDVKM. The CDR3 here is CASPPVGSISYEQYF. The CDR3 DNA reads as TGTGCCAGCCCGCCGGTCGGTAGCATCTCCTACGAGCAGTACTTC.

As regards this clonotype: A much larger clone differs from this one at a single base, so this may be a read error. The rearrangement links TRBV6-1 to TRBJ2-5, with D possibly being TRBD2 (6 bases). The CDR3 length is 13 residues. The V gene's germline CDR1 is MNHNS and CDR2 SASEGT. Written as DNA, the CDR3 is TGTGTCAGCAGTGGCCAGGAGGGAGAGACCCAGTACTTC. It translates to CVSSGQEGETQYF.

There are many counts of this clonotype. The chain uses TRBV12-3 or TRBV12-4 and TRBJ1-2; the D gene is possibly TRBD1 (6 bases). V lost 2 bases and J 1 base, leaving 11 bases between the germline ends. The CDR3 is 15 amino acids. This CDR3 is CASSLSAGVNYGYTF. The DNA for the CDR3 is TGTGCCAGCAGTTTATCGGCAGGGGTTAACTATGGCTACACCTTC.